What follows are 18 T cell receptor beta chains derived from one specimen sequenced in a study of identifying expanded T cells in peripheral blood. Sequencing was performed with immunoSEQ multiplex PCR; in TCRdb, only in-frame clones are kept and a portion is missing. Of tens of thousands of clones listed, around 90% were seen once; the top ten hold approximately 5.4%. Input material: blood. These receptors were taken from a person aged 18 to 75 in good health.

This sequence joins TRBV30 and TRBJ2-5; maybe TRBD1 (5 bases). The CDR3 length is 13 residues. The germline gives CDR1 GTSNPN, CDR2 SVGIG (reference sequence). Trimming pared 0 bases from V and 3 bases from J, leaving 8 bases between. The CDR3 DNA follows: TGTGCCTGGAGTGTGGGGCAGAAAGAGACCCAGTACTTC. Protein product: CAWSVGQKETQYF.

This chain connects TRBV19 to TRBJ2-1; TRBD2 matches at 11 bases. V was clipped by 2 bases and J by 7 bases; unmatched bases: 4. Germline V gene data show CDR1 as LNHDA and CDR2 as SQIVND (reference sequence). The CDR3 loop spans 15 amino acids. The CDR3 DNA reads TGTGCCAGTAGTATAATAGCGGGAGGGCCAAATGAGCAGTTCTTC. Encoded protein: CASSIIAGGPNEQFF. Full variable domain (remainder filled in from reference TRBV19 and TRBJ2-1): DGGITQSPKYLFRKEGQNVTLSCEQNLNHDAMYWYRQDPGQGLRLIYYSQIVNDFQKGDIAEGYSVSREKKESFPLTVTSAQKNPTAFYLCASSIIAGGPNEQFFGPGTRLTVL.

This clone has only a few counts. The chain links TRBV29-1 to TRBJ1-6; D is unclear. V was trimmed by 5 bases and J by 7 bases, leaving 12 bases between them. The CDR3 length is 13 residues. The germline V gene encodes CDR1 SQVTM and CDR2 ANQGSEA. The CDR3 bases are TGCAGCGTTCAACGGGAAGAGAATTCACCCCTCCACTTT. This codes for CSVQREENSPLHF.

The CDR3 nucleotides read TGTGCCAGCAGCTTGTTCCCTAGCGGGGGTAGGCGAGAGACCCAGTACTTC. Its translation: CASSLFPSGGRRETQYF. V is TRBV5-4 and J is TRBJ2-5, with TRBD2 matching over 10 bases. Germline loops: CDR1 SGHNT, CDR2 YYREEE (reference sequence). The J segment lost 4 bases and the V segment lost 1 base, leaving 10 bases of the junction unmatched. The CDR3 totals 17 residues.

The chain recombines TRBV7-2 with TRBJ1-1; D unclear. The germline V gene has CDR1 SGHTA and CDR2 FQGNSA. This CDR3 spans 14 amino acids. V shed 5 bases and J shed 0 bases, with 10 bases lying between them. The CDR3 region has the DNA TGTGCCAGCAGCCAAAGAGTCCTGAACACTGAAGCTTTCTTT. Its translation: CASSQRVLNTEAFF.

This clone showed up just a few times. The J gene is TRBJ1-2, the V gene TRBV7-6, with TRBD1 identical over 12 bases. The V gene end was trimmed by 0 bases and the J gene end by 7 bases; junction bases not matched to a gene: 6. Germline CDR1 reads SGHVS; CDR2 reads FNYEAQ. The CDR3 extends over 16 amino acids. The CDR3: CASSLAPGQGAGGYTF. The CDR3 bases are TGTGCCAGCAGCTTAGCTCCGGGACAGGGGGCGGGTGGCTACACCTTC.

The chain combines TRBV19 with TRBJ1-3; tentatively, D is TRBD1 (5 bases). The V and J ends lost 4 bases and 0 bases respectively, with 10 bases between them. This CDR3 contains 15 residues. Germline-derived CDR1 and CDR2 are LNHDA and SQIVND (reference sequence). This CDR3 is CASSNSGPSGNTIYF. In DNA, the CDR3 is TGTGCCAGTAGTAACTCGGGGCCCTCTGGAAACACCATATATTTT.

J is TRBJ1-2 and V is TRBV5-3; D remains unclear. TRBV5-3 is identified as an open reading frame with a role that is uncertain. The CDR3 is made up of 18 amino acids. V lost 6 bases to trimming and J lost 3 bases, with 27 bases between them. CDR3 DNA: TGTGCCAGAATCCCTTCAAATTCCGACCTCTCAAGTGACTATGGCTACACCTTC. Amino acid sequence: CARIPSNSDLSSDYGYTF.

The CDR3 spells CASNGASGYGYTF. CDR3 coding DNA: TGTGCCAGTAATGGAGCGTCTGGCTATGGCTACACCTTC. The chain uses TRBV19 and TRBJ1-2; D ambiguous. The germline gives CDR1 LNHDA, CDR2 SQIVND (reference sequence). Trimming shortened V by 7 bases and J by 4 bases, and 13 bases separated the two germline ends. The CDR3 has 13 amino acids.

This rearrangement joins TRBV7-2 to TRBJ2-7; possible D gene TRBD2, 5 bases. Germline CDR1 is SGHTA and CDR2 is FQGNSA. Trimming took 5 bases from V and 0 from J, leaving 11 bases between them. This CDR3 spans 14 amino acids. CDR3 residues: CASSPGRVSYEQYF. The CDR3 nucleotides read TGTGCCAGCAGCCCGGGAAGGGTCTCCTACGAGCAGTACTTC. Complete variable domain (other parts from reference TRBV7-2 and TRBJ2-7): GAGVSQSPSNKVTEKGKDVELRCDPISGHTALYWYRQSLGQGLEFLIYFQGNSAPDKSGLPSDRFSAERTGGSVSTLTIQRTQQEDSAVYLCASSPGRVSYEQYFGPGTRLTVT.

The chain joins TRBV7-2 to TRBJ1-1; D uncertain. The CDR3 extends over 13 amino acids. V dropped 9 bases and J dropped 6 bases, with 17 bases sitting between them. The germline V gene has CDR1 SGHTA and CDR2 FQGNSA. The CDR3 protein is CASTPWADAEAFF. The CDR3 DNA sequence: TGTGCCAGTACCCCGTGGGCGGACGCTGAAGCTTTCTTT. Based on the CDR3 plus reference TRBV7-2 and TRBJ1-1, the full variable domain is GAGVSQSPSNKVTEKGKDVELRCDPISGHTALYWYRQSLGQGLEFLIYFQGNSAPDKSGLPSDRFSAERTGGSVSTLTIQRTQQEDSAVYLCASTPWADAEAFFGQGTRLTVV.

The rearrangement links TRBV6-5 to TRBJ2-5; 11 bases align to TRBD1. With V trimmed by 6 bases and J by 4 bases, 7 bases remained unmatched. The CDR3 has 15 residues. The germline CDR1 and CDR2 sequences are MNHEY and SVGAGI. CDR3 nucleotide sequence: TGTGCCAGCAGCCCCGGGACAGGGGGACGAGAGACCCAGTACTTC. It translates to CASSPGTGGRETQYF.

The genes are TRBV12-5 and TRBJ1-1, with D maybe TRBD1 (5 bases). Trimming removed 5 bases from V and 1 base from J, with 20 bases in between. CDR1 and CDR2 (germline): LGHNT, FRNRAP. CDR3 length: 17 amino acids. DNA for the CDR3: TGTGCTAGTGGTCGCTCCGGGACCTCTATGGGGAACACTGAAGCTTTCTTT. Encoded protein: CASGRSGTSMGNTEAFF.

The rearrangement uses TRBV19 and TRBJ1-5, with D maybe TRBD1 (5 bases). With 4 bases removed from V and 0 bases from J, the gap between germline ends came to 16 bases. The CDR3 has 17 amino acids. Germline V CDR1 and CDR2: LNHDA, SQIVND (reference sequence). The CDR3 region is CASSNPSGTGSNQPQHF. DNA of the CDR3: TGTGCCAGTAGTAACCCTTCCGGGACGGGTAGCAATCAGCCCCAGCATTTT.

The chain recombines TRBV5-1 with TRBJ1-1, with 8 bases lining up with TRBD1. The CDR3 is made up of 18 amino acids. With V trimmed by 4 bases and J by 1 base, 15 bases remained unmatched. CDR1 and CDR2 from the germline V gene are SGHRS and YFSETQ. The CDR3 nucleotides are TGCGCCAGCAGCCTCTATTACTCTTCCGGGACAGGGAACACTGAAGCTTTCTTT. Residues: CASSLYYSSGTGNTEAFF. Full variable domain (rest looked up from reference TRBV5-1 and TRBJ1-1): KAGVTQTPRYLIKTRGQQVTLSCSPISGHRSVSWYQQTPGQGLQFLFEYFSETQRNKGNFPGRFSGRQFSNSRSEMNVSTLELGDSALYLCASSLYYSSGTGNTEAFFGQGTRLTVV.

The chain combines TRBV29-1 with TRBJ2-1; D not resolved. The ends were cut back, 5 bases at V and 6 bases at J, with 17 bases in the middle. This CDR3 contains 14 residues. The germline CDR1 and CDR2 sequences are SQVTM and ANQGSEA. The CDR3 reads CSVRALESPNEQFF. The DNA of the CDR3 is TGCAGCGTTCGGGCCCTAGAGTCCCCCAATGAGCAGTTCTTC.

The CDR3 DNA reads TGTGCCAGAGGACAGCCTAAACCCACAGATACGCAGTATTTT. Its protein product is CARGQPKPTDTQYF. The rearrangement links TRBV2 to TRBJ2-3; maybe TRBD1 (6 bases). Per the germline V gene, CDR1 is SNHLY and CDR2 is FYNNEI. Trimming pared 9 bases from V and 2 bases from J, leaving 15 bases between. This CDR3 contains 14 residues.

This clone was recorded only once. V gene TRBV19 combines with J gene TRBJ2-2, with D possibly called TRBD1 or TRBD2 (5 bases each). Between the trimmed V and J ends, which lost 1 base and 4 bases, there was a span of 10 bases. This CDR3 spans 15 amino acids. CDR1 and CDR2 (germline): LNHDA, SQIVND (reference sequence). The CDR3 is CASSIGGVGTGELFF. Written as DNA, the CDR3 is TGTGCCAGTAGTATAGGAGGGGTCGGCACCGGGGAGCTGTTTTTT.